This TCR beta chain was sequenced for a study of blood T cells in healthy people across ages. Regarding the study as a whole: Per million T cells, the diversity of TCR beta decreased roughly linearly as age advanced.

On this clonotype itself: Its target is unknown.

Using a J-beta primer mix together with a sample-barcoded 5' primer, a second PCR was run for roughly 6 to 12 cycles. TCRdb redid the calling of the 5' RACE reads with MiXCR, one entry per CDR3 protein. The profile covers approximately 800,000 distinct CDR3 sequences, with about half appearing a single time and 15% to 20% taken by the ten largest. V gave up 5 bases and J gave up 5 bases, with 9 bases separating them. The CDR3 is made up of 13 amino acids. Germline values: CDR1 ENHRY, CDR2 SYGVKD. Caucasian, healthy and from Russia, the donors were aged between about 6 and 90. This chain connects TRBV10-3 to TRBJ1-4, with unresolved D. This receptor was identified in an elderly man in good health. The sequencing input was blood. The CDR3 DNA follows: TGTGCCATCAGTAAGGCGGGGAATGAAAAACTGTTTTTT. As protein: CAISKAGNEKLFF.